Following are 22 T cell receptor beta chains from one sample sequenced in a study of PD-1 blockade in classical Hodgkin lymphoma (dated by TCRdb to 2019 to 2021). The time point label, as the study defines it: cycle 4 day 1 (C4D1), after less than 7 weeks of nivolumab. Every trial patient had relapsed following autologous stem cell transplantation, and prior brentuximab vedotin exposure was what differed among cohorts A, B and C. CD4+ T cells were purified from thawed PBMCs by magnetic negative selection with a Miltenyi CD4+ T cell isolation kit. To prepare the library, the immunoSEQ multiplex PCR assay was applied. TCRdb re-hosts the immuneACCESS table, in-frame sequences only. Its copies lack some clones; in the studies checked, an unresolved V gene accounts for under half of them, and the cause for the rest is not known. This sample holds 30,000 to 35,000 clones; roughly 80% were observed only once. The top ten clones comprise around 0.79% of the sample.

This specimen consisted of CD4+ T cells from blood, obtained before the fourth cycle of nivolumab. Receptors were obtained from a human donor with classical Hodgkin lymphoma.

V usage is TRBV7-9 and J usage is TRBJ2-5; the D is unclear. Between the trimmed V and J ends, which lost 3 bases and 4 bases, there was a span of 12 bases. CDR1 is SEHNR, CDR2 FQNEAQ, per germline (reference sequence). This CDR3 is built from 14 residues. CDR3 bases: TGTGCCAGCAGCTTCCTTAAAGCCGGAGAGACCCAGTACTTC. Encoded protein: CASSFLKAGETQYF. Using reference TRBV7-9 and TRBJ2-5 for the parts outside the CDR3, the full variable domain is DTGVSQNPRHKITKRGQNVTFRCDPISEHNRLYWYRQTLGQGPEFLTYFQNEAQLEKSRLLSDRFSAERPKGSFSTLEIQRTEQGDSAMYLCASSFLKAGETQYFGPGTRLLVL.

This chain links TRBV30 with TRBJ1-1; 7 bases map to TRBD1. V shed 4 bases, J shed 3 bases, and the junction held 5 bases outside the gene matches. This CDR3 is 13 amino acids long. The germline V gene encodes CDR1 GTSNPN and CDR2 SVGIG (reference sequence). CDR3 sequence reads: CAWKGDSYTEAFF. CDR3 nucleotides: TGTGCCTGGAAAGGGGACAGTTACACTGAAGCTTTCTTT.

The CDR3 is CASSLVPGSLTDTQYF. The CDR3 nucleotides are TGCGCCAGCAGCTTGGTCCCGGGAAGTCTAACAGATACGCAGTATTTT. V gene TRBV5-1 combines with J gene TRBJ2-3; perhaps TRBD2 as D (5 bases). The CDR3 is made up of 16 amino acids. CDR1 is SGHRS and CDR2 is YFSETQ in the germline V gene. V lost 0 bases and J lost 3, with 14 bases in between.

DNA for the CDR3: TGTGCCAGCAGCTTCATGGGACAGGGCGTCCATGAGCAGTTCTTC. It yields the protein CASSFMGQGVHEQFF. V gene TRBV7-9 combines with J gene TRBJ2-1, with 9 bases lining up with TRBD1. Germline CDR1 is SEHNR and CDR2 is FQNEAQ (reference sequence). This CDR3 is built from 15 residues. V gave up 3 bases and J gave up 8 bases; unmatched junction bases: 8.

This clone was seen just once. V is TRBV29-1 and J is TRBJ1-1, with a tentative D call TRBD1 (5 bases). The CDR3 covers 12 residues. The V end lost 6 bases, the J end lost 2 bases, and 10 bases lay between the germline ends. Germline values: CDR1 SQVTM, CDR2 ANQGSEA. CDR3 coding DNA: TGCAGCGTGGAGACAGTCAACACTGAAGCTTTCTTT. This encodes CSVETVNTEAFF.

The chain combines TRBV12-5 with TRBJ1-1; weak D call: TRBD1 (5 bases). Trimming pared 4 bases from V and 7 bases from J, leaving 19 bases between. The CDR3 sequence is 15 residues long. Germline CDR1 reads LGHNT; CDR2 reads FRNRAP. CDR3 protein: CASGWGVLGSGEAFF. In DNA, the CDR3 is TGTGCTAGTGGTTGGGGGGTGCTAGGGTCCGGTGAAGCTTTCTTT.

The chain carries TRBV5-1 and TRBJ2-3, with D perhaps matching TRBD2 (6 bases). CDR3 length equals 14 residues. V gave up 5 bases and J gave up 0 bases, with 10 bases separating them. Germline assignment: CDR1 SGHRS and CDR2 YFSETQ. CDR3 protein: CASRGLPSTDTQYF. For the CDR3, the DNA is TGCGCCAGCAGGGGACTCCCTAGCACAGATACGCAGTATTTT. The variable domain in full, with the rest retrieved from reference TRBV5-1 and TRBJ2-3, is KAGVTQTPRYLIKTRGQQVTLSCSPISGHRSVSWYQQTPGQGLQFLFEYFSETQRNKGNFPGRFSGRQFSNSRSEMNVSTLELGDSALYLCASRGLPSTDTQYFGPGTRLTVL.

The gene calls are TRBV19 and TRBJ2-5; D uncertain. V lost 8 bases and J 2 bases, leaving 9 bases between the germline ends. The CDR3 contains 12 residues. The germline gives CDR1 LNHDA, CDR2 SQIVND (reference sequence). The CDR3, as DNA: TGTGCCAGTCCGGACGAACAAGAGACCCAGTACTTC. This gives the protein CASPDEQETQYF.

The chain has TRBV11-3 and TRBJ2-3; 14 bases are a match to TRBD2. CDR1 is SGHNT and CDR2 is YENEEA in the germline V gene. Unmatched junction bases numbered 5, after V lost 3 bases and J lost 6 bases. The length of the CDR3 is 16 residues. In nucleotides, the CDR3 is TGTGCCAGCAGCTTCGCGACTAGCGGGGGGGAGGATACGCAGTATTTT. This gives the protein CASSFATSGGEDTQYF.

This CDR3 reads CASSRHPLAYQETQYF. The CDR3 region has the DNA TGTGCCAGCAGCAGACACCCACTAGCTTACCAAGAGACCCAGTACTTC. V is TRBV7-2 and J is TRBJ2-5, with a weak D call TRBD2 (6 bases). The CDR3 is 16 amino acids. V was shortened by 5 bases and J by 0 bases, with 16 bases between the two germline ends. Germline lookup yields CDR1 SGHTA and CDR2 FQGNSA.

The V and J genes are TRBV2 and TRBJ1-2; the D is unclear. The CDR3 has 17 amino acids. V dropped 7 bases and J dropped 0 bases, with 21 bases sitting between them. Germline CDR1 reads SNHLY; CDR2 reads FYNNEI. CDR3 region: CASTAEHLRNTNYGYTF. CDR3 sequence (DNA): TGTGCCAGCACTGCGGAACACTTACGAAACACTAACTATGGCTACACCTTC.

The chain combines TRBV6-5 with TRBJ1-5, with D possibly matching TRBD1 (5 bases). The CDR3 runs to 14 residues. CDR1 and CDR2 (germline): MNHEY, SVGAGI. Trimming cost V 5 bases and J 4 bases, with 12 bases left between them. The CDR3 nucleotides are TGTGCCAGCAGTCGGGACCCCTTTAATCAGCCCCAGCATTTT. Translated, it gives CASSRDPFNQPQHF.

J is TRBJ1-1 and V is TRBV5-1; D gene unclear. The V gene lost 4 bases and the J gene lost 1 base, with 8 bases spanning the gap. The CDR3 sequence is 13 residues long. The germline V gene encodes CDR1 SGHRS and CDR2 YFSETQ. CDR3 coding DNA: TGCGCCAGCAGCCAACCGACGAACACTGAAGCTTTCTTT. It codes for CASSQPTNTEAFF.

This chain connects TRBV5-1 to TRBJ2-7; D possibly corresponds to TRBD2 (6 bases). Per the germline V gene, CDR1 is SGHRS and CDR2 is YFSETQ. Between the trimmed V and J ends, which lost 1 base and 4 bases, there was a span of 9 bases. CDR3 length: 13 amino acids. Here the CDR3 reads CASSLRGRYEQYF. As DNA, the CDR3 is TGCGCCAGCAGCTTGCGGGGGAGGTACGAGCAGTACTTC. Full variable domain (missing parts from reference TRBV5-1 and TRBJ2-7): KAGVTQTPRYLIKTRGQQVTLSCSPISGHRSVSWYQQTPGQGLQFLFEYFSETQRNKGNFPGRFSGRQFSNSRSEMNVSTLELGDSALYLCASSLRGRYEQYFGPGTRLTVT.

This clone was counted a single time. V is TRBV13 and J is TRBJ2-1; D is unclear. The CDR3 spans 12 residues. The germline V and J ends were trimmed by 4 bases and 7 bases, with 8 bases remaining between them. Germline-derived CDR1 and CDR2 are PRHDT and FYEKMQ (reference sequence). The CDR3 region is CASSSRLNEQFF. CDR3 nucleotides: TGTGCCAGCAGCTCTCGTCTTAATGAGCAGTTCTTC.

The V and J genes are TRBV5-1 and TRBJ2-7, with D unclear. Germline values: CDR1 SGHRS, CDR2 YFSETQ. The CDR3 is made up of 15 amino acids. The germline V and J ends were trimmed by 0 bases and 2 bases, with 12 bases remaining between them. The CDR3 sequence: CASSLDGNAAYEQYF. CDR3 DNA: TGCGCCAGCAGCTTGGATGGTAACGCCGCCTACGAGCAGTACTTC.

The chain couples TRBV5-1 to TRBJ2-5; TRBD1 might be the D (6 bases). The ends were cut back, 0 bases at V and 11 bases at J, with 14 bases in the middle. Germline loops: CDR1 SGHRS, CDR2 YFSETQ. This CDR3 spans 13 amino acids. CDR3 bases: TGCGCCAGCAGCTTGGACGCACAGGGCCAGCAGTACTTC. Translating it yields CASSLDAQGQQYF.

This chain connects TRBV18 to TRBJ2-3; tentative D call: TRBD2 (7 bases). Germline-derived CDR1 and CDR2 are KGHSH and LQKENI. The V gene lost 3 bases and the J gene lost 2 bases, with 15 bases spanning the gap. The length of the CDR3 is 16 residues. In DNA form, the CDR3 reads TGTGCCAGCTCACCTTTTGCGGGGGCGGCCACAGATACGCAGTATTTT. This codes for CASSPFAGAATDTQYF. Supplemented by reference TRBV18 and TRBJ2-3, the full variable domain reads NAGVMQNPRHLVRRRGQEARLRCSPMKGHSHVYWYRQLPEEGLKFMVYLQKENIIDESGMPKERFSAEFPKEGPSILRIQQVVRGDSAAYFCASSPFAGAATDTQYFGPGTRLTVL.

The chain links TRBV7-3 to TRBJ1-4; a weak D match, TRBD1 (5 bases). The length of the CDR3 is 17 residues. The germline gives CDR1 SGHTA, CDR2 FQGTGA. The V and J ends lost 2 bases and 7 bases respectively, with 20 bases between them. CDR3 region: CASSLPKLQDRVEKLFF. The CDR3 DNA reads as TGTGCCAGCAGCTTACCCAAACTACAGGACCGGGTTGAAAAACTGTTTTTT.

This CDR3 reads CASRYRSRKAEAFF. The CDR3 coding sequence is TGTGCCAGTAGGTATAGGTCGAGGAAGGCTGAAGCTTTCTTT. The chain has TRBV19 and TRBJ1-1; D is ambiguous. The germline gives CDR1 LNHDA, CDR2 SQIVND (reference sequence). The V and J ends lost 6 bases and 6 bases respectively, with 17 bases between them. The CDR3 runs to 14 residues.

The rearrangement uses TRBV27 and TRBJ2-2; no clear D gene. The CDR3 loop spans 13 amino acids. Between the trimmed V and J ends, which lost 3 bases and 1 base, there was a span of 3 bases. Germline V gene data show CDR1 as MNHEY and CDR2 as SMNVEV (reference sequence). The CDR3 is CASSFLNTGELFF. CDR3 bases: TGTGCCAGCAGTTTTTTGAACACCGGGGAGCTGTTTTTT.

This chain connects TRBV11-1 to TRBJ2-3; TRBD2 might be the D (5 bases). The V gene lost 2 bases and the J gene lost 5 bases, with 14 bases spanning the gap. The germline gives CDR1 SGHAT, CDR2 FQDESV (reference sequence). The CDR3 is made up of 15 amino acids. CDR3 region: CASSLRGPAVDTQYF. The DNA for the CDR3 is TGTGCCAGCAGCTTAAGAGGGCCGGCCGTAGATACGCAGTATTTT.